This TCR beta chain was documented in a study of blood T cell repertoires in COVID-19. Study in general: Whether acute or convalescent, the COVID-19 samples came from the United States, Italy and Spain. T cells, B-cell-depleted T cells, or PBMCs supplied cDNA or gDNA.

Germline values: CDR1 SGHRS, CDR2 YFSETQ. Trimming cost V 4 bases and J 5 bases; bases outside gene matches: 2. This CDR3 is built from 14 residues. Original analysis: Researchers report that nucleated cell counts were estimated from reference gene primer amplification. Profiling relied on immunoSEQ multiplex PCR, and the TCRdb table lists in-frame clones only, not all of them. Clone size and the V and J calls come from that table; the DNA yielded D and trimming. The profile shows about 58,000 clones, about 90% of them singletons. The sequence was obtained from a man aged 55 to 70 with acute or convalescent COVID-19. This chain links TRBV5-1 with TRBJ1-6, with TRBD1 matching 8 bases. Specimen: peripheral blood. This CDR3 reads CASSLGQDNSPLHF. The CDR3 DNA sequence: TGCGCCAGCAGCCTGGGACAGGATAATTCACCCCTCCACTTT.